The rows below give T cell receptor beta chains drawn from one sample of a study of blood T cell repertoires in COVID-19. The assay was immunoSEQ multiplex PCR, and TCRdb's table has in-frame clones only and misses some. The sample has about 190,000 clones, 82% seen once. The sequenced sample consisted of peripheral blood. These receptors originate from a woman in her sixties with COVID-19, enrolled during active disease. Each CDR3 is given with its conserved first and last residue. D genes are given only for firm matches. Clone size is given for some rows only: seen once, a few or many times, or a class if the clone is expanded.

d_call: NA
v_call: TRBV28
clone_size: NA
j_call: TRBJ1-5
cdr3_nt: TGTGCCACCAACCACAGGGTTGGCAATCAGCCCCAGCATTTT
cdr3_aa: CATNHRVGNQPQHF

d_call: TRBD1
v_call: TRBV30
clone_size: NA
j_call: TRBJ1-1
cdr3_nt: TGTGCCTGGACCAACCTAGGAGGGGGCAGGATCACTGAAGCTTTCTTT
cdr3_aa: CAWTNLGGGRITEAFF

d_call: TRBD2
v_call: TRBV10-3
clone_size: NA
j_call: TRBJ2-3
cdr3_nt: TGTGCCACCCGACTAGCGGCCAGCACAGATACGCAGTATTTT
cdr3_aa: CATRLAASTDTQYF

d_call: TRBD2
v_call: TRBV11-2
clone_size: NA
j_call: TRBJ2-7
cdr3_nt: TGTGCCAGCAGCCCAGGGACTAGCGGGAGGAGGGTCGGGTACGAGCAGTACTTC
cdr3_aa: CASSPGTSGRRVGYEQYF

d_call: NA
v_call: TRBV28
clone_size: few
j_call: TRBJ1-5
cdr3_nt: TGTTTAGTTCATTCCGGGGTAACTCAGCCCCAGCATTTT
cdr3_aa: CLVHSGVTQPQHF

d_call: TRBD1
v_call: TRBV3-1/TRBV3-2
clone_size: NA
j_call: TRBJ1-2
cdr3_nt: TGTGCCAGCAGCCAGTCCGGGACAGGGAAAGGCTACACCTTC
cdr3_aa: CASSQSGTGKGYTF

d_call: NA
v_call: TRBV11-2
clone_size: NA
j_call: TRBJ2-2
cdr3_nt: TGTGCCAGCAGCTTGGAGGGATCGAACACCGGGGAGCTGTTTTTT
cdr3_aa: CASSLEGSNTGELFF

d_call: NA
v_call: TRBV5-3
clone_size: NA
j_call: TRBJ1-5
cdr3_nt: TGTGCCAGAAGCTCCCCCGGGACATTTAGCAATCAGCCCCAGCATTTT
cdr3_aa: CARSSPGTFSNQPQHF

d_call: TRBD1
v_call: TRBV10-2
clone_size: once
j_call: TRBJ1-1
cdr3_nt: TGCGCCAGCAGTGGGGATTCGGGACAGGGGAGGACTGAAGCTTTCTTT
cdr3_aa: CASSGDSGQGRTEAFF

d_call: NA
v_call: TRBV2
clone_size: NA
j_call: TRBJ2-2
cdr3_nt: TGTGCCAGCAGTGTTCTGTCGGTTAACACCGGGGAGCTGTTTTTT
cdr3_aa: CASSVLSVNTGELFF

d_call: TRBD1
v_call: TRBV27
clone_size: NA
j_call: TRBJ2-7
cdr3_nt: TGTGCCAGCAGTTTCGGGACCCCGGGACAGTCGAATTACGAGCAGTACTTC
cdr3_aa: CASSFGTPGQSNYEQYF

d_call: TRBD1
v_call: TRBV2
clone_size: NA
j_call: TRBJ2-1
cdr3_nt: TGTGCCAGCAGTGGCAGGGGGCTGTGGGATGAGCAGTTCTTC
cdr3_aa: CASSGRGLWDEQFF

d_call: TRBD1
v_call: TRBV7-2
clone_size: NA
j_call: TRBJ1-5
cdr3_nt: TGTGCCAGCAGCTTAGAGACAGGGCCTAATCAGCCCCAGCATTTT
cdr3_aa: CASSLETGPNQPQHF

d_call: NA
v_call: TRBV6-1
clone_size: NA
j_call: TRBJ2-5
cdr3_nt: TGTGCCAGCAGTGAAGAATTCACAGCCTCTGGGACCCAGTACTTC
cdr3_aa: CASSEEFTASGTQYF

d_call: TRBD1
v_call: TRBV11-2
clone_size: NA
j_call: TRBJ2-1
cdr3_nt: TGTGCCAGCAGTTGGGACAGTTCCTTCTCCTACAATGAGCAGTTCTTC
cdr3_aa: CASSWDSSFSYNEQFF

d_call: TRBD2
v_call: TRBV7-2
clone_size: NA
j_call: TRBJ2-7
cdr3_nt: TGTGCCAGCAGCTTAGATAGCGGGAGTCCCCACGAGCAGTACTTC
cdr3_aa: CASSLDSGSPHEQYF

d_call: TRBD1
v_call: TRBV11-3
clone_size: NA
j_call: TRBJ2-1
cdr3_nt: TGTGCCAGCAGCACCGCTTGGGGACAGGAAAACAATGAGCAGTTCTTC
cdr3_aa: CASSTAWGQENNEQFF

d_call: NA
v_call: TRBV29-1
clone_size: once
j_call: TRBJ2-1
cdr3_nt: TGCAGCGTTGCCTTCTACAATGAGCAGTTCTTC
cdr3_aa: CSVAFYNEQFF

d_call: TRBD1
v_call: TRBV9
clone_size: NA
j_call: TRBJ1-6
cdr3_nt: TGTGCCAGCAGCGTAGAAGGCCGACAGGGTTCACCCCTCCACTTT
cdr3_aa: CASSVEGRQGSPLHF

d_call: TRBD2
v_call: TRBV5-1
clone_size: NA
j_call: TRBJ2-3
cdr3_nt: TGCGCCAGCAGCGCGGGACTAGCTGCCACAGATACGCAGTATTTT
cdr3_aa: CASSAGLAATDTQYF

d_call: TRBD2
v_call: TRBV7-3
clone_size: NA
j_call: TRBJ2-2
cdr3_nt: TGTGCCAGCAGCAAGACTAGCGGGAGGCCCACCGGGGAGCTGTTTTTT
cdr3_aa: CASSKTSGRPTGELFF

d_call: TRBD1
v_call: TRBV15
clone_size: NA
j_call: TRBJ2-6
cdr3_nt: TGTGCCACCAGTGGTGGAGCTCGGGACAGCCCCTCTGGGGCCAACGTCCTGACTTTC
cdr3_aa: CATSGGARDSPSGANVLTF

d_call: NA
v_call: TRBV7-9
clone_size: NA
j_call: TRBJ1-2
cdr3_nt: TGTGCCAGCAGCAGAGAAACTGGCTACACCTTC
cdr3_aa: CASSRETGYTF

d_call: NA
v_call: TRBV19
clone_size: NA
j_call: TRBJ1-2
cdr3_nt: TGTGCCAGTAGTCCGCCCGGGAGATACTATGGCTACACCTTC
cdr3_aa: CASSPPGRYYGYTF

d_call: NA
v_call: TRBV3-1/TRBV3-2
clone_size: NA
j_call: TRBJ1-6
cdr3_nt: TGTGCCAGCAGCCGCACAGGGTGGGATAATTCACCCCTCCACTTT
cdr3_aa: CASSRTGWDNSPLHF

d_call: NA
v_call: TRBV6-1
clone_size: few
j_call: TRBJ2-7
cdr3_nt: TGTGCCAGCAGTGAACTCCCAATTCGGGACTCCAGCTACGAGCAGTACTTC
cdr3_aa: CASSELPIRDSSYEQYF

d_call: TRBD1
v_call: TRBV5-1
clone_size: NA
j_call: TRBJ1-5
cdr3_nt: TGCGCCAGCAGCAGACCGGGACAGAGCAATCAGCCCCAGCATTTT
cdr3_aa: CASSRPGQSNQPQHF

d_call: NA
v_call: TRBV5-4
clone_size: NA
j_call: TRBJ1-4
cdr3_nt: TGTGCCAGCAGCTTTAAGGGGGCAACTAATGAAAAACTGTTTTTT
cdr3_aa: CASSFKGATNEKLFF

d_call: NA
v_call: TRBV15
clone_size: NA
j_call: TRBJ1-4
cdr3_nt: TGTGCCACCAGCAGAGATCTGGCAGGGAATAATGAAAAACTGTTTTTT
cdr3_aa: CATSRDLAGNNEKLFF

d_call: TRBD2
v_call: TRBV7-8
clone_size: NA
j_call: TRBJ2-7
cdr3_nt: TGTGCCAGCAGCTTAGCGTTAACTAGCGGGAGCGTGCGCTACGAGCAGTACTTC
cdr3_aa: CASSLALTSGSVRYEQYF

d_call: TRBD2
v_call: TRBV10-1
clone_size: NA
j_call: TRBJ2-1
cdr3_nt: TGCGCCAGCAGTGGACTAGCGAGATACAATGAGCAGTTCTTC
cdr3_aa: CASSGLARYNEQFF

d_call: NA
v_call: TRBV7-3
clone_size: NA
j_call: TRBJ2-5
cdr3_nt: TGTGCCAGCAGCTTAATCGGGGGCCAAGAGACCCAGTACTTC
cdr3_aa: CASSLIGGQETQYF

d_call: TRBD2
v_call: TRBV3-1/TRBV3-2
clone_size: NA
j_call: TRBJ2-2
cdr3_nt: TGTGCCAGCAGCCAAGGACTAGCGGGGGGCGTCACCGGGGAGCTGTTTTTT
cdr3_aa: CASSQGLAGGVTGELFF